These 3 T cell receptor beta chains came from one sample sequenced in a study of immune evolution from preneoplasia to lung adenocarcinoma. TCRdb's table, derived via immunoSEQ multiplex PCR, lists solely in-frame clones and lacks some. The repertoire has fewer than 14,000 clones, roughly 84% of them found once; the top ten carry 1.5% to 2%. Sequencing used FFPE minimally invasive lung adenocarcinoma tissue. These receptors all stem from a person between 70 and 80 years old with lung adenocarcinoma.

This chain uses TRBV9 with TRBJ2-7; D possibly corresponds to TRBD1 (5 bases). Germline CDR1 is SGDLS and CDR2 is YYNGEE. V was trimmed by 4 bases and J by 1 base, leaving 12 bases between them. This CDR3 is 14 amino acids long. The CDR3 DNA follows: TGTGCCAGCAGCCCGACAGAGACATCCTACGAGCAGTACTTC. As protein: CASSPTETSYEQYF.

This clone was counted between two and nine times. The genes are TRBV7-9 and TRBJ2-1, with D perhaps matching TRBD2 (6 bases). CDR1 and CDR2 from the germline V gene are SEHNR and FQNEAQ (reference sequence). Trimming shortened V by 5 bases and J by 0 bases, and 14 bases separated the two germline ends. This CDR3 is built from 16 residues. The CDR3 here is CASSRVAGRSYNEQFF. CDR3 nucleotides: TGTGCCAGCAGCCGCGTGGCGGGGCGCTCCTACAATGAGCAGTTCTTC.

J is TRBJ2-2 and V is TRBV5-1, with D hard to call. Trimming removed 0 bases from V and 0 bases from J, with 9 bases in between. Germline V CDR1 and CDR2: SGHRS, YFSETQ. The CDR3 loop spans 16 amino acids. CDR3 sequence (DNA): TGCGCCAGCAGCTTGGAAGGGTATTCGAACACCGGGGAGCTGTTTTTT. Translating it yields CASSLEGYSNTGELFF.